What follows are 7 T cell receptor beta chains derived from one specimen sequenced in a study of tumor and adjacent non-tumor tissue in lung cancer. A modified ARM-PCR protocol with three rounds of nested PCR amplified TCRbeta. Using its own MiXCR run on the multiplex PCR reads, TCRdb lists one record per CDR3 protein. The profile shows roughly 120,000 distinct CDR3 sequences, roughly two thirds of them singletons. The template was RNA from unsorted bulk tissue. Distant lung tissue was collected more than 3 cm away from the tumor edge. Specimen: distant non-tumor lung tissue. The receptors come from a man aged 55 to 70 with non-small cell lung cancer.

In regard to this clonotype: A read error is possible here, since a much larger clone lies one base away. J is TRBJ2-1 and V is TRBV6-1, with no clear D. The CDR3 loop spans 13 amino acids. Germline CDR1 is MNHNS and CDR2 is SASEGT. The DNA of the CDR3 is TGTGCCAGCAGTGTCGGAGAATACAATGAGCAGTTGTTC. As protein: CASSVGEYNEQLF.

This clonotype was detected only once. One junction end does not reproduce the germline sequence, and a read error may be involved. V and J are TRBV4-3 and TRBJ2-1; 8 positions agree with TRBD2. Germline V gene data show CDR1 as LGHNA and CDR2 as YSLEER. The CDR3 is 15 residues long. The DNA for the CDR3 is TGTGCCAGCACCCAAACGCGGGAGGACTACAATGAGCAGTCCTTC. Residues: CASTQTREDYNEQSF.

Turning to this clonotype: Being one base from a much bigger clone, this may be a read error. The chain has TRBV5-1 and TRBJ2-2; TRBD2 is a possible D gene (5 bases). The CDR3 is 16 residues long. In germline, CDR1 is SGHRS, CDR2 YFSETQ. The V and J ends lost 5 bases and 0 bases respectively, with 14 bases between them. CDR3 residues: CASRNESGTNTGELFF. The CDR3 coding sequence is TGCGCCAGCAGGAACGAATCGGGGACGAACACCGGGGAGCTGTTTTTT. Variable domain in full (rest from reference TRBV5-1 and TRBJ2-2): KAGVTQTPRYLIKTRGQQVTLSCSPISGHRSVSWYQQTPGQGLQFLFEYFSETQRNKGNFPGRFSGRQFSNSRSEMNVSTLELGDSALYLCASRNESGTNTGELFFGEGSRLTVL.

With respect to this clonotype: Compared with germline, one end of the junction differs, possibly owing to a read error. This sequence joins TRBV11-1 and TRBJ1-1; D possibly corresponds to TRBD1 (5 bases). Germline CDR1 is SGHAT and CDR2 is FQDESV (reference sequence). The CDR3 sequence is 14 residues long. The CDR3 loop reads CADSLSAGETESFF. The CDR3 nucleotides read TGTGCCGACAGCTTATCGGCGGGCGAGACTGAATCTTTCTTT.

The rearrangement links TRBV15 to TRBJ1-2; 7 bases map to TRBD1. The CDR3 covers 16 residues. Germline V lookup: CDR1 LNHNV, CDR2 YYDKDF (reference sequence). Trimming took 0 bases from V and 2 from J; bases not matched to a gene: 6. CDR3 coding DNA: TGTGCCACCAGCAGAGATATTGGGACAGCAAACTATGGCTACACCTTC. This encodes CATSRDIGTANYGYTF. Looking up the rest from reference TRBV15 and TRBJ1-2 gives the full variable domain: DAMVIQNPRYQVTQFGKPVTLSCSQTLNHNVMYWYQQKSSQAPKLLFHYYDKDFNNEADTPDNFQSRRPNTSFCFLDIRSPGLGDTAMYLCATSRDIGTANYGYTFGSGTRLTVV.

Worth noting for this clonotype: A much larger clone differs by one base, so this may be a read error. The V gene is TRBV28, the J gene TRBJ2-7; tentative D call: TRBD1 (5 bases). From germline, CDR1 is MDHEN and CDR2 SYDVKM. This CDR3 spans 14 amino acids. V lost 2 bases, J lost 3 bases, and 11 bases lay in between. Here the CDR3 reads CASSLGAEYYEQYF. The CDR3 DNA sequence: TGTGCCAGCAGTTTAGGGGCAGAATACTACGAGCAGTACTTC.

This clonotype was seen ten or more times. The CDR3 loop is CASSLDLGTYEQYF. DNA for the CDR3: TGTGCCAGCAGCTTGGATCTGGGTACCTACGAGCAGTACTTC. This chain links TRBV5-5 with TRBJ2-7; D is uncertain. This CDR3 comprises 14 residues. Germline V CDR1 and CDR2: SGHKS, YYEKEE (reference sequence). With 0 bases removed from V and 2 bases from J, the gap between germline ends came to 9 bases.